Reported below is one T cell receptor beta chain. Its antigen is not known. In the authors' workflow: A per-sample median of about 100,000 TCRs was observed, with counts ranging from roughly 23,224 to 700,000. TCRdb used MiXCR to reprocess the RACE reads, holding one entry per CDR3 protein. The V and J calls and clone size come from TCRdb's table, not from the authors' own analysis. The sample records 75,000 to 100,000 distinct CDR3 sequences, 10% to 13% being singletons. The sample's time point: patch test 1, 2 weeks after DPC sensitization. Treatment of the sample: therapeutic diphenylcyclopropenone sensitization with weekly scalp DPC. Sample donors consisted of patients with alopecia, aged 18 to 70 years, who were suitable for DPC. The CDR3 consists of 16 residues. The V end lost 5 bases, the J end lost 0 bases, and 14 bases lay between the germline ends. Germline loops: CDR1 MNHNS, CDR2 SASEGT. The data were taken from a study of human T cells and chemical hapten exposure. Whole-study context: Diphenylcyclopropenone was applied weekly to patients' scalps across the roughly 23-week study.

Whole-study findings and limits: Those TCRs sitting above 1 in 1000 frequency stayed the same with DPC sensitization.

The V and J genes are TRBV6-1 and TRBJ2-4; TRBD2 is a possible D gene (5 bases). The input for sequencing was whole blood, taken in connection with sensitization to the hapten diphenylcyclopropenone (DPC). This TCR came from a middle-aged man with alopecia areata. Some clones in this sample may be carry-over from other donors' samples. The CDR3 bases are TGTGCCAGCAGTTCCAGGTCAGGAGGAGCCAAAAACATTCAGTACTTC. It encodes CASSSRSGGAKNIQYF.